This T cell receptor (beta chain) was sequenced during a study of T cells in Graves' hyperthyroidism and ophthalmopathy. About the study: Specimen type is peripheral blood, collected at initial diagnosis prior to any treatment.

Study-wide points: Separation of ophthalmopathy from stable hyperthyroidism was achieved by a 13 V-J model.

The study left out patients who had uncontrolled infection, other autoimmune disease, pregnancy or lactation. On the basis of clinical symptoms, serum thyroxine and TRAb, thyroid ultrasound and orbital computed tomography, diagnoses were made. This clonotype has just a few counts. No antigen is known for it. The CDR3 is made up of 18 amino acids. Per germline, CDR1 SGHAT and CDR2 FQDESV (reference sequence). Trimming left V 4 bases short and J 0 bases short, with 21 bases between. The CDR3 regions of TCR beta were amplified from RNA transcripts. A first-round RT-PCR of the TCR CDR3 used the HTBI primer set. TCRdb independently ran MiXCR on the multiplex PCR reads; one entry per CDR3 protein. The data show around 720,000 distinct CDR3 sequences, with about 35% seen just once and 31% held by the top ten.

This receptor was identified in a woman in her thirties or forties with Graves' hyperthyroidism. Sequencing was performed on blood. V and J are TRBV11-1 and TRBJ1-2, with D hard to call. CDR3 in amino acids: CASSSTAFPFQPNYGYTF. Written as DNA, the CDR3 is TGTGCCAGCAGCTCAACAGCCTTTCCCTTTCAACCTAACTATGGCTACACCTTC.